A selection of T cell receptor beta chains follows, all from one sample in a study of blood T cell repertoires in COVID-19. The protocol was immunoSEQ multiplex PCR, while the TCRdb copy is restricted to in-frame clones and leaves out a portion. Here the sample spans 180,000 or so clones, 80% to 90% being singletons. Material: peripheral blood. Every receptor here comes from a man in his forties with active or convalescent COVID-19. Both conserved end residues are part of each CDR3. A D gene is named only where the DNA matches it firmly. Size tells how often a clone was seen (once, few, many) or the class of an expanded clone, and some rows leave it out.

j_call clone_size v_call d_call cdr3_length cdr3_nt cdr3_aa
TRBJ2-2 . TRBV5-1 . 15 TGCGCCAGCAGCTGGTCCGGAGGGGACACCGGGGAGCTGTTTTTT CASSWSGGDTGELFF
TRBJ2-2 once TRBV7-9 . 16 TGTGCCAGCAGCCCCTTAGGACAGCCGAACACCGGGGAGCTGTTTTTT CASSPLGQPNTGELFF
TRBJ1-3 . TRBV7-8 . 15 TGTGCCAGCAGCTTAGGAGGGTCTTCCGGAAACACCATATATTTT CASSLGGSSGNTIYF
TRBJ1-5 once TRBV27 TRBD1 14 TGTGCCAGCAGAGGGGGCGGGATCAATCAGCCCCAGCATTTT CASRGGGINQPQHF
TRBJ2-3 once TRBV19 TRBD2 17 TGTGCCAGTAGTATGGGGACTAGCGGGGGGTTCACAGATACGCAGTATTTT CASSMGTSGGFTDTQYF
TRBJ2-7 once TRBV5-1 . 14 TGCGCCAGCGGATTGGACAGTAGCTCCTACGAGCAGTACTTC CASGLDSSSYEQYF
TRBJ2-3 once TRBV6-2/TRBV6-3 TRBD2 16 TGTGCCAGCAGCCATTTTGGCGGGGGGGACTCAGATACGCAGTATTTT CASSHFGGGDSDTQYF
TRBJ2-5 once TRBV5-6 TRBD2 17 TGTGCCAGCAGCTTACCTAGCGGGGGGGCCCGAGGAGAGACCCAGTACTTC CASSLPSGGARGETQYF
TRBJ2-5 . TRBV3-1/TRBV3-2 . 15 TGTGCCAGCAGCCGTCAGTGGGGGGGCGAAGAGACCCAGTACTTC CASSRQWGGEETQYF
TRBJ2-1 . TRBV5-1 TRBD1 15 TGCGCCAGCCGGATACAGGGGGCTGTCGGCGATGAGCAGTTCTTC CASRIQGAVGDEQFF
TRBJ1-3 . TRBV10-3 TRBD1 18 TGTGCCATCAGTTCCGGGACAGGGCGCTCTTACTCTGGAAACACCATATATTTT CAISSGTGRSYSGNTIYF
TRBJ1-2 . TRBV19 . 15 TGTGCCAGTAGTATAGCAACGCAGGGACTCTATGGCTACACCTTC CASSIATQGLYGYTF
TRBJ2-5 . TRBV11-2 TRBD2 15 TGTGCCAGCAGCTTAGAGCGGGGGGCCGCGGGGACCCAGTACTTC CASSLERGAAGTQYF
TRBJ1-4 few TRBV7-9 TRBD1 14 TGTGCCAGCAGCTTAATACAGGGGTATGAAAAACTGTTTTTT CASSLIQGYEKLFF
TRBJ2-5 once TRBV6-5 . 14 TGTGCCAGCAGCCCCGTGGCTTCCCAAGAGACCCAGTACTTC CASSPVASQETQYF
TRBJ1-4 . TRBV5-1 . 15 TGCGCCAGCAGCTTGAAGACAGGACCGAATGAAAAACTGTTTTTT CASSLKTGPNEKLFF
TRBJ2-7 . TRBV11-3 . 16 TGTGCCAGCAGCTTAGGGACAGGGAGGGTAGCCTACGAGCAGTACTTC CASSLGTGRVAYEQYF
TRBJ1-2 . TRBV7-9 . 12 TGTGCCAGCAGCGGAGCCTTTTATGGCTACACCTTC CASSGAFYGYTF
TRBJ1-1 . TRBV5-4 TRBD1 15 TGTGCCAGCAGCGGCGGACAGGAAATAAACACTGAAGCTTTCTTT CASSGGQEINTEAFF
TRBJ1-2 . TRBV25-1 . 13 TGTGCCAGCAGGGTGGGGGGGCTTAGCGGCTACACCTTC CASRVGGLSGYTF
TRBJ1-1 few TRBV3-1/TRBV3-2 . 14 TGTGCCAGCACGCCGGGGGGGGCGCGGATTGAAGCTTTCTTT CASTPGGARIEAFF
TRBJ1-2 . TRBV7-2 TRBD1 15 TGTGCCAGCAGCTTAACCGGACAGGGTACCTATGGCTACACCTTC CASSLTGQGTYGYTF
TRBJ1-2 . TRBV6-5 . 16 TGTGCCAGCAGTTACTCGTCCCCCGGGGGAGTCTATGGCTACACCTTC CASSYSSPGGVYGYTF
TRBJ1-4 . TRBV24-1 . 15 TGTGCCACCAGTGATATCGGGACCGGGAGTGAAAAACTGTTTTTT CATSDIGTGSEKLFF
TRBJ2-3 . TRBV10-1 TRBD1 14 TGCGCCAGCATTCTACAGGGGGGCACAGATACGCAGTATTTT CASILQGGTDTQYF
TRBJ1-4 . TRBV19 . 15 TGTGCCAGTAGTGCAGGACACTCAACTAATGAAAAACTGTTTTTT CASSAGHSTNEKLFF